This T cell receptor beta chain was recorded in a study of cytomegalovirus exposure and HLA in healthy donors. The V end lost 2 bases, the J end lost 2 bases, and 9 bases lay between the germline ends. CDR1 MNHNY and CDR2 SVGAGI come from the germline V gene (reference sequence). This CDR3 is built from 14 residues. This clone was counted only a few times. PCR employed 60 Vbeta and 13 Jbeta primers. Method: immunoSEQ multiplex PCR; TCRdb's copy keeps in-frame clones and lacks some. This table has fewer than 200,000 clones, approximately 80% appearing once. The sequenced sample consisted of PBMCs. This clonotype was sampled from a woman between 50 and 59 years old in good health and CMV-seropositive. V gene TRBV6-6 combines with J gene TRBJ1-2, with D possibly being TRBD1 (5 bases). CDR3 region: CASSYPAGNYGYTF. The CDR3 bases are TGTGCCAGCAGTTACCCCGCAGGGAACTATGGCTACACCTTC.